This entry lists 8 T cell receptor beta chains sequenced from one sample in a study of T cell responses to AZD1222 COVID-19 vaccine. The table came from immunoSEQ multiplex PCR; TCRdb's copy has only in-frame clones and leaves some out. The repertoire holds roughly 150,000 clones, around 90% seen once, with about 6.5% in the top ten. Sequencing was performed on peripheral blood, taken 28 days after the second AZD1222 dose. These receptors originate from an adult who received the AZD1222 COVID-19 vaccine.

J is TRBJ2-5 and V is TRBV7-6, with 14 bases matching TRBD2. CDR1 SGHVS and CDR2 FNYEAQ come from the germline V gene. V was clipped by 1 base and J by 5 bases; unmatched bases: 3. The CDR3 totals 16 residues. CDR3 sequence (DNA): TGTGCCAGCAGCTTAGGACTAGCGGGGGGGTCGGAGACCCAGTACTTC. As protein: CASSLGLAGGSETQYF.

This sequence joins TRBV18 and TRBJ2-1, with 8 nucleotides matching TRBD2. V lost 2 bases to trimming and J lost 0 bases; unmatched junction nucleotides: 6. The CDR3 length is 17 residues. From germline, CDR1 is KGHSH and CDR2 LQKENI. In DNA form, the CDR3 reads TGTGCCAGCTCACCAACGAGCGGGAGCATCTCCTACAATGAGCAGTTCTTC. Protein product: CASSPTSGSISYNEQFF.

Concerning this clone: This same CDR3 is encoded by further DNA sequences in the sample. The CDR3 spells CASSERGVGNQPQHF. CDR3 nucleotide sequence: TGTGCCAGCAGTGAACGTGGAGTCGGTAATCAGCCCCAGCATTTT. The chain carries TRBV2 and TRBJ1-5; D gene ambiguous. V was shortened by 2 bases and J by 4 bases, with 12 bases between the two germline ends. Germline V CDR1 and CDR2: SNHLY, FYNNEI. The CDR3 is made up of 15 amino acids.

V and J are TRBV6-6 and TRBJ1-2; D is perhaps TRBD1 (6 bases). The CDR3 consists of 14 residues. The germline CDR1 and CDR2 sequences are MNHNY and SVGAGI (reference sequence). V was cut by 5 bases and J by 4 bases, with 14 bases left in between. The CDR3 spells CASSTGTPLYGYTF. For the CDR3, the DNA is TGTGCCAGCAGTACCGGGACACCCCTCTATGGCTACACCTTC.

In DNA, the CDR3 is TGTGCCAGCAGTTACCGAGCTCCGGGAAGCTCCTACGAGCAGTACTTC. Its protein is CASSYRAPGSSYEQYF. The genes are TRBV6-5 and TRBJ2-7; TRBD2 might be the D (5 bases). The V gene lost 2 bases and the J gene lost 0 bases, with 14 bases spanning the gap. CDR3 length equals 16 residues. In germline, CDR1 is MNHEY, CDR2 SVGAGI.

This clone appeared a single time. The CDR3 spells CASSRLYEQYF. CDR3 DNA: TGTGCCAGCAGTCGGCTTTACGAGCAGTACTTC. The rearrangement joins TRBV28 to TRBJ2-7; D ambiguous. The CDR3 sequence is 11 residues long. Germline lookup yields CDR1 MDHEN and CDR2 SYDVKM. Trimming took 5 bases from V and 4 from J, leaving 6 bases between them. The variable domain in full, completed from reference TRBV28 and TRBJ2-7, reads DVKVTQSSRYLVKRTGEKVFLECVQDMDHENMFWYRQDPGLGLRLIYFSYDVKMKEKGDIPEGYSVSREKKERFSLILESASTNQTSMYLCASSRLYEQYFGPGTRLTVT.

In this sample, this clone turned up once. V usage is TRBV7-2 and J usage is TRBJ2-3; 16 bases match TRBD2. Germline V gene sequence: CDR1 SGHTA, CDR2 FQGNSA. This CDR3 is built from 19 residues. V was pared by 6 bases and J by 3 bases, with 12 bases of the junction left unmatched. The CDR3 sequence is CASSRPGLAGGHRTDTQYF. CDR3 coding DNA: TGTGCCAGCAGTCGACCGGGACTAGCGGGAGGGCATCGGACAGATACGCAGTATTTT. Combining the CDR3 with reference TRBV7-2 and TRBJ2-3 gives the whole variable domain GAGVSQSPSNKVTEKGKDVELRCDPISGHTALYWYRQSLGQGLEFLIYFQGNSAPDKSGLPSDRFSAERTGGSVSTLTIQRTQQEDSAVYLCASSRPGLAGGHRTDTQYFGPGTRLTVL.

The chain links TRBV6-5 to TRBJ2-7, with 7 bases aligning to TRBD1. Trimming cost V 0 bases and J 6 bases; bases outside gene matches: 8. Per the germline V gene, CDR1 is MNHEY and CDR2 is SVGAGI. The CDR3 is made up of 15 amino acids. The CDR3 loop is CASSYSATGRAEQYF. Here the CDR3 DNA reads TGTGCCAGCAGTTACTCCGCGACAGGGCGGGCCGAGCAGTACTTC.